The 4 T cell receptor beta chains given below trace back to one sample, sequenced in a study of shared T cell receptors in the human thymus. Some clones are missing from TCRdb's copy, which holds only in-frame ones; the method was immunoSEQ multiplex PCR. The sample contains some 700,000 clones, 70% to 90% of which appear only once. This same sample was also part of a study on human thymus T cells.

Sequenced input: thymocytes. These receptors all stem from a girl under three years old with a congenital heart defect.

The V and J genes are TRBV28 and TRBJ1-1; TRBD1 is a possible D gene (6 bases). V was clipped by 4 bases and J by 6 bases, with 9 bases between them. Germline-derived CDR1 and CDR2 are MDHEN and SYDVKM. This CDR3 spans 12 amino acids. The CDR3 is CASSSGQPEAFF. The CDR3 DNA reads as TGTGCCAGCAGTTCTGGACAGCCTGAAGCTTTCTTT.

The genes are TRBV6-5 and TRBJ2-7; D is perhaps TRBD2 (6 bases). Germline lookup yields CDR1 MNHEY and CDR2 SVGAGI. The CDR3 is made up of 15 amino acids. V was shortened by 2 bases and J by 2 bases, with 13 bases between the two germline ends. The CDR3 loop reads CASSYRRGRTYEQYF. The CDR3 nucleotides are TGTGCCAGCAGTTACCGGAGGGGACGTACCTACGAGCAGTACTTC.

The rearrangement uses TRBV4-1 and TRBJ2-1, with D tentatively TRBD2 (6 bases). Looked up from germline, CDR1 is MGHRA and CDR2 is YSYEKL. V was trimmed by 1 base and J by 4 bases, leaving 17 bases between them. The CDR3 is made up of 17 amino acids. The CDR3 sequence: CASSQVKYGGSYNEQFF. CDR3 nucleotide sequence: TGCGCCAGCAGCCAAGTAAAGTACGGGGGAAGTTACAATGAGCAGTTCTTC.

The V and J genes are TRBV14 and TRBJ2-6; 10 bases agree with TRBD1. The junction had 8 bases not matched to a gene; V was cut back by 4 bases and J by 2 bases. Germline V CDR1 and CDR2: SGHDN, FVKESK. This CDR3 is built from 18 residues. CDR3 sequence: CASSPHDRGPTGANVLTF. The CDR3 coding sequence is TGTGCCAGCAGCCCCCATGACAGGGGGCCTACTGGGGCCAACGTCCTGACTTTC.